Below are 32 T cell receptor beta chains sequenced from a single sample in a study of T-cell memory formation after mild COVID-19. One entry per CDR3 protein, called by TCRdb with MiXCR from the 5' RACE reads. The data hold some 49,000 distinct CDR3 sequences, with 25% to 35% observed a single time. The sequenced sample consisted of PBMCs or a T cell subset sorted from them (not recorded which). The receptors originated from a man between 18 and 35 years old who had mild COVID-19 (a few samples of this study predate the infection). Cell type and time point are not known.

This clonotype was counted once. The chain couples TRBV19 to TRBJ2-2; a possible D gene is TRBD2 (6 bases). Looked up from germline, CDR1 is LNHDA and CDR2 is SQIVND (reference sequence). V lost 5 bases, J lost 6 bases, and 10 bases lay in between. The CDR3 is made up of 13 amino acids. The CDR3 is CASSAPSAGELFF. CDR3 DNA sequence: TGTGCCAGTAGTGCCCCTAGCGCCGGGGAGCTGTTTTTT. The variable domain in full, completed from reference TRBV19 and TRBJ2-2, reads DGGITQSPKYLFRKEGQNVTLSCEQNLNHDAMYWYRQDPGQGLRLIYYSQIVNDFQKGDIAEGYSVSREKKESFPLTVTSAQKNPTAFYLCASSAPSAGELFFGEGSRLTVL.

V and J are TRBV7-2 and TRBJ2-1, with D unresolved. The V gene's germline CDR1 is SGHTA and CDR2 FQGNSA. The CDR3 consists of 13 residues. The germline V and J ends were trimmed by 4 bases and 10 bases, with 14 bases remaining between them. CDR3 bases: TGTGCCAGCAGCTACCCCCCAGAGGAGGAGCAGTTCTTC. It codes for CASSYPPEEEQFF.

The chain is built from TRBV6-2 or TRBV6-3 and TRBJ2-3; D is uncertain. This CDR3 region has 15 residues. CDR1 and CDR2 (germline): MNHEY, SVGEGT. Trimming left V 6 bases short and J 0 bases short, with 13 bases between. This CDR3 reads CASSRSQRSTDTQYF. The CDR3 DNA is TGTGCCAGCAGCCGTTCGCAAAGGAGCACAGATACGCAGTATTTT.

This clonotype was picked up a small number of times. The V and J genes are TRBV18 and TRBJ1-3, with 7 bases aligning to TRBD1. Per the germline V gene, CDR1 is KGHSH and CDR2 is LQKENI. CDR3 length equals 16 residues. V shed 3 bases, J shed 2 bases, and the junction held 7 bases outside the gene matches. DNA for the CDR3: TGTGCCAGCTCACCGGATGCAGGGGGAACTGGAAACACCATATATTTT. Translation: CASSPDAGGTGNTIYF.

The chain employs TRBV5-4 and TRBJ2-2, with TRBD2 as a possible D gene (5 bases). Trimming shortened V by 0 bases and J by 8 bases, and 11 bases separated the two germline ends. CDR3 size: 14 residues. Per germline, CDR1 SGHNT and CDR2 YYREEE (reference sequence). CDR3 in amino acids: CASSLGGSEGELFF. CDR3 DNA sequence: TGTGCCAGCAGCTTGGGAGGGTCGGAAGGGGAGCTGTTTTTT.

There are a few counts of this clonotype. The chain couples TRBV5-5 to TRBJ2-3, with 9 bases matching TRBD1. Germline V gives CDR1 SGHKS, CDR2 YYEKEE (reference sequence). J was trimmed by 5 bases and V by 2 bases; bases with no gene match: 6. This CDR3 spans 15 amino acids. CDR3 DNA: TGTGCCAGCAGCTTCGTTAACAGGGGGCAAGATACGCAGTATTTT. This gives the protein CASSFVNRGQDTQYF.

This clonotype occurred a few times. The V gene is TRBV10-2, the J gene TRBJ2-7, with 8 positions matching TRBD2. This CDR3 spans 14 amino acids. From germline, CDR1 is WSHSY and CDR2 SAAADI. After removal of 5 bases from V and 2 bases from J, the junction contained 5 bases not matched to a gene. CDR3: CASSPGGGAYEQYF. CDR3 in DNA: TGCGCCAGCAGTCCCGGGGGGGGAGCCTACGAGCAGTACTTC.

The CDR3 protein is CASSGGSVRYTF. For the CDR3, the DNA is TGTGCCAGCAGTGGAGGGTCAGTGCGCTACACCTTC. V usage is TRBV6-5 and J usage is TRBJ1-2; unclear D gene. The germline CDR1 and CDR2 sequences are MNHEY and SVGAGI. The CDR3 length is 12 residues. V shed 5 bases and J shed 9 bases, with 13 bases lying between them.

This clonotype was counted only a few times. The chain combines TRBV20-1 with TRBJ1-2, with a possible D match to TRBD1 (6 bases). CDR1 is DFQATT, CDR2 SNEGSKA, per germline (reference sequence). Between the trimmed V and J ends, which lost 2 bases and 4 bases, there was a span of 11 bases. The CDR3 sequence is 13 residues long. In nucleotides, the CDR3 is TGCAGTGCTAGATACAGGGTGCTCTATGGCTACACCTTC. This translates into CSARYRVLYGYTF.

This clonotype has a handful of counts. The CDR3 sequence is CATSRAPGYEQYV. The DNA of the CDR3 is TGTGCCACCAGCAGAGCCCCAGGGTACGAGCAGTACGTC. V gene TRBV15 combines with J gene TRBJ2-7, with a tentative D call TRBD1 (5 bases). CDR1 is LNHNV, CDR2 YYDKDF, per germline (reference sequence). The CDR3 length is 13 residues. V was clipped by 1 base and J by 4 bases, with 8 bases between them.

V usage is TRBV20-1 and J usage is TRBJ2-7, with D perhaps matching TRBD1 or TRBD2 (5 bases each). The CDR3 covers 12 residues. Trimming left V 0 bases short and J 7 bases short, with 10 bases between. CDR1 DFQATT and CDR2 SNEGSKA come from the germline V gene (reference sequence). This CDR3 reads CSARDGAGEQYV. DNA for the CDR3: TGCAGTGCTAGAGACGGGGCCGGAGAGCAGTACGTC.

This clonotype came up many times. The J gene is TRBJ2-5, the V gene TRBV4-2; 11 bases are shared with TRBD2. This CDR3 has 15 residues. The trim removed 0 bases at V and 5 bases at J, leaving 2 bases unmatched. The germline gives CDR1 LGHNA, CDR2 YNFKEQ. In DNA, the CDR3 is TGTGCCAGCAGCCAAGATAGCGGGGGGGCCGAGACCCAGTACTTC. Its protein product is CASSQDSGGAETQYF.

The chain's CDR3 is CASSSWTPYEQYF. CDR3 sequence (DNA): TGTGCCAGCAGTTCCTGGACCCCCTACGAGCAGTACTTC. V and J are TRBV6-2 or TRBV6-3 and TRBJ2-7; D is unresolved. V was trimmed by 4 bases and J by 2 bases, leaving 9 bases between them. Germline lookup yields CDR1 MNHEY and CDR2 SVGEGT. The CDR3 has 13 residues.

This clonotype was observed a handful of times. In DNA, the CDR3 is TGCGCCAGCAGCCAGGGGGGAGTAGAGACCCAGTACTTC. Its translation is CASSQGGVETQYF. The V and J genes are TRBV4-1 and TRBJ2-5; D is possibly TRBD2 (6 bases). The CDR3 consists of 13 residues. V shed 3 bases and J shed 4 bases, with 9 bases lying between them. Germline CDR1 is MGHRA and CDR2 is YSYEKL.

Only a few counts were recorded for this clonotype. CDR3 residues: CASSVVGTDTQYF. The CDR3 DNA follows: TGTGCCAGCAGCGTAGTTGGCACAGATACGCAGTATTTT. The rearrangement joins TRBV9 to TRBJ2-3; D remains ambiguous. V was trimmed by 0 bases and J by 1 base, leaving 3 bases between them. The CDR3 runs to 13 residues. Germline values: CDR1 SGDLS, CDR2 YYNGEE.

This clonotype was counted between two and nine times. The chain links TRBV12-3 or TRBV12-4 to TRBJ2-3; 7 bases align to TRBD2. The CDR3 totals 14 residues. V trimming: 6 bases; J trimming: 4 bases; junction bases outside the gene matches: 7. CDR3 DNA: TGTGCCAGCAGCCCTCTAGGGAGGGCAGATACGCAGTATTTT. It specifies CASSPLGRADTQYF.

The chain has TRBV27 and TRBJ2-6; D is unclear. There are 15 residues in the CDR3. Trimming took 7 bases from V and 7 from J, leaving 17 bases between them. Germline CDR1 reads MNHEY; CDR2 reads SMNVEV (reference sequence). The CDR3 region has the DNA TGTGCCAGCACTACTTTTTTGGCTCCCGCCAACGTCCTGACTTTC. Residues: CASTTFLAPANVLTF.

In its sample, this clonotype was seen a few times. For the CDR3, the DNA is TGTGCCAGCAGCGCATACCGGGACAGGGGGCCCGAGCAGTACGTC. Its protein product is CASSAYRDRGPEQYV. The chain recombines TRBV9 with TRBJ2-7; 12 nucleotides align to TRBD1. This CDR3 is 15 amino acids long. Germline lookup yields CDR1 SGDLS and CDR2 YYNGEE. The trim removed 3 bases at V and 6 bases at J, leaving 7 bases unmatched.

Only a few counts were recorded for this clonotype. The genes are TRBV6-5 and TRBJ2-1; TRBD2 matches at 8 bases. CDR1 is MNHEY, CDR2 SVGAGI, per germline. With 0 bases clipped from V and 8 bases from J, the junction kept 9 bases outside the gene matches. The CDR3 contains 16 residues. The CDR3 DNA sequence: TGTGCCAGCAGTTACTCGGGCGGGGGGTACGAGGATGAGCAGTTCTTC. Its translation is CASSYSGGGYEDEQFF.

The V gene is TRBV12-5, the J gene TRBJ2-5, with D possibly matching TRBD1 (6 bases). V lost 7 bases and J lost 4, with 13 bases in between. This CDR3 has 13 amino acids. CDR1 LGHNT and CDR2 FRNRAP come from the germline V gene. The CDR3 bases are TGTGCTAGTGCTTCTTCCAGGGGAGAGACCCAGTACTTC. The encoded protein is CASASSRGETQYF.

The J gene is TRBJ2-1, the V gene TRBV11-1; TRBD2 matches at 7 bases. Trimming at V came to 1 base and at J to 8 bases, leaving 5 bases not matched to a gene. This CDR3 comprises 14 residues. Germline V gives CDR1 SGHAT, CDR2 FQDESV (reference sequence). The CDR3 coding sequence is TGTGCCAGCAGCTTAGGTGGGGGGGAGTATGAGCAGTTCTTC. It encodes CASSLGGGEYEQFF.

The CDR3 loop reads CASSLAWGHSYEQYV. The CDR3 bases are TGCGCCAGCAGCTTGGCCTGGGGACACTCCTACGAGCAGTACGTC. The V and J genes are TRBV5-1 and TRBJ2-7, with a tentative D call TRBD1 (6 bases). Germline CDR1 SGHRS, CDR2 YFSETQ. There are 15 residues in the CDR3. With 0 bases removed from V and 0 bases from J, the gap between germline ends came to 10 bases.

This clonotype was seen only a few times. The CDR3 is CASSLNSPAVAPNETQYF. CDR3 DNA sequence: TGTGCCAGCAGCTTAAATAGTCCGGCTGTGGCCCCTAACGAGACCCAGTACTTC. This chain uses TRBV7-9 with TRBJ2-5; no definite D call. Trimming shortened V by 2 bases and J by 5 bases, and 24 bases separated the two germline ends. Germline V lookup: CDR1 SEHNR, CDR2 FQNEAQ (reference sequence). The CDR3 is 18 residues long.

The rearrangement joins TRBV5-1 to TRBJ2-5; TRBD2 agrees at 12 bases. V was clipped by 0 bases and J by 5 bases; unmatched bases: 5. From germline, CDR1 is SGHRS and CDR2 YFSETQ. The CDR3 length is 16 residues. The CDR3, as DNA: TGCGCCAGCAGCTTGGCCCTAGCGGGGGGGCCTGAGACCCAGTACTTC. It translates to CASSLALAGGPETQYF.

This clonotype was observed a few times. V usage is TRBV4-1 and J usage is TRBJ2-5; D not certain. The length of the CDR3 is 16 residues. The germline V and J ends were trimmed by 0 bases and 3 bases, with 14 bases remaining between them. CDR1 is MGHRA, CDR2 YSYEKL, per germline. The CDR3 DNA sequence: TGCGCCAGCAGCCAAGAGGTTTCGGGTTTCGAAGAGACCCAGTACTTC. Protein product: CASSQEVSGFEETQYF.

V usage is TRBV20-1 and J usage is TRBJ1-1; D is ambiguous. The CDR3 runs to 13 residues. Trimming took off 1 base at V and 4 bases at J, with 10 bases between the two ends. The germline gives CDR1 DFQATT, CDR2 SNEGSKA (reference sequence). In nucleotides, the CDR3 is TGCAGTGCTAGAGGTTGGGTTTCCACTGAAGCTTTCTTT. This codes for CSARGWVSTEAFF.

This clonotype has a count of ten or more. This chain uses TRBV13 with TRBJ1-2, with D unclear. The length of the CDR3 is 12 residues. Trimming shortened V by 5 bases and J by 3 bases, and 7 bases separated the two germline ends. Germline V gives CDR1 PRHDT, CDR2 FYEKMQ (reference sequence). This CDR3 is CASSHRDYGYTF. In DNA, the CDR3 is TGTGCCAGCAGCCATCGGGACTATGGCTACACCTTC.

The chain has TRBV29-1 and TRBJ2-2; D unresolved. V was trimmed by 7 bases and J by 5 bases, leaving 14 bases between them. Looked up from germline, CDR1 is SQVTM and CDR2 is ANQGSEA. The CDR3 has 13 amino acids. CDR3 coding DNA: TGCAGCGCTCGATCGGCCCTGACCGGGGAGCTGTTTTTT. The encoded protein is CSARSALTGELFF.

This clonotype was found a few times. The chain couples TRBV28 to TRBJ2-1, with 7 bases that match TRBD1. The germline V gene has CDR1 MDHEN and CDR2 SYDVKM. V lost 5 bases and J lost 5; bases outside the gene matches: 9. The CDR3 is made up of 15 amino acids. CDR3 sequence reads: CASSDRALANNEQFF. CDR3 bases: TGTGCCAGCAGTGACAGGGCGTTGGCGAACAATGAGCAGTTCTTC.

Remarks on this clonotype: Given the absence of the conserved phenylalanine or tryptophan at the CDR3 end, a read error is likely. This sequence joins TRBV2 and TRBJ2-5, with 8 bases fitting TRBD2. The V gene end was trimmed by 6 bases and the J gene end by 5 bases; junction bases not matched to a gene: 11. The CDR3 runs to 15 residues. Per the germline V gene, CDR1 is SNHLY and CDR2 is FYNNEI. CDR3 sequence reads: CASRGRGGPGETQYL. The CDR3 bases are TGTGCCAGCAGAGGCCGCGGGGGGCCGGGGGAGACCCAGTACTTA.

This clonotype was counted between two and nine times. The chain combines TRBV12-3 or TRBV12-4 with TRBJ2-7; no clear D. V gave up 5 bases and J gave up 2 bases, with 7 bases separating them. The CDR3 length is 12 residues. The CDR3 bases are TGTGCCAGCAGTGCTGGAACCTACGAGCAGTACTTC. This translates into CASSAGTYEQYF.

This clonotype turned up a few times. The chain links TRBV7-3 to TRBJ2-1, with 9 nucleotides matching TRBD2. V lost 5 bases, J lost 9 bases, and 11 bases stayed unmatched. CDR1 SGHTA and CDR2 FQGTGA come from the germline V gene. The CDR3 is 15 residues long. The CDR3 region has the DNA TGTGCCAGCAGCCGTACCGGGACTAGCTTGACTGAGCAGTTCTTC. This translates into CASSRTGTSLTEQFF.